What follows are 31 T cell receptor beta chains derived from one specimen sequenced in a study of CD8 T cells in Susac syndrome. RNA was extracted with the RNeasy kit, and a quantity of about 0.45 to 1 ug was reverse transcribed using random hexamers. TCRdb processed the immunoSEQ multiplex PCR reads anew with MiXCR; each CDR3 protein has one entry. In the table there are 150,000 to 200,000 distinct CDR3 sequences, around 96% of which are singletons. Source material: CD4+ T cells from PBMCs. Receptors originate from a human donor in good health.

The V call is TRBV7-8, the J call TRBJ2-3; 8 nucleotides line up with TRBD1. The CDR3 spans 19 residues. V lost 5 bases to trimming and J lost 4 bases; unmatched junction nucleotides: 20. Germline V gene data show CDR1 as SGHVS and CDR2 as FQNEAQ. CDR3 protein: CASSAFWRQGFSSADTQYF. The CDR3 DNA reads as TGTGCCAGCAGCGCGTTTTGGAGACAGGGGTTCAGCAGTGCAGATACGCAGTATTTT.

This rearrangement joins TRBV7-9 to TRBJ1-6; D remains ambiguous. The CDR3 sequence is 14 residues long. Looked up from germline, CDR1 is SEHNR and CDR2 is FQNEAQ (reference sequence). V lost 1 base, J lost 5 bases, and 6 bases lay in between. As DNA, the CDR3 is TGTGCCAGCAGCTTAGAGATTAATAATTCACCCCTCCACTTT. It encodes CASSLEINNSPLHF.

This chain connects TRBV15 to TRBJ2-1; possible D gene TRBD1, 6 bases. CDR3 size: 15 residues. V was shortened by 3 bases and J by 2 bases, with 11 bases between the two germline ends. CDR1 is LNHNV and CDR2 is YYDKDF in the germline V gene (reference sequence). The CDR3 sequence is CATSSDRRTYNEQFF. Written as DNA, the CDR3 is TGTGCCACCAGCAGTGACAGGCGGACCTACAATGAGCAGTTCTTC.

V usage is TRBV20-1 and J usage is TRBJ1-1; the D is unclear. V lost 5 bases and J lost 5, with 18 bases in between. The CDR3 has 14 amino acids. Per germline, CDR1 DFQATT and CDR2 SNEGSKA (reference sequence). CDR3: CSAPQGGIGTEAFF. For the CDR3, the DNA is TGCAGTGCTCCTCAAGGTGGAATTGGGACTGAAGCTTTCTTT.

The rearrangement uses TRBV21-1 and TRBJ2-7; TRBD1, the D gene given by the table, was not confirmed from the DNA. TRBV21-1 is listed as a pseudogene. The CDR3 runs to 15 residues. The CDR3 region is CASSLPGTGGYEQYF. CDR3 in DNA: TGTGCCAGCAGCTTGCCCGGGACAGGGGGCTACGAGCAGTACTTC.

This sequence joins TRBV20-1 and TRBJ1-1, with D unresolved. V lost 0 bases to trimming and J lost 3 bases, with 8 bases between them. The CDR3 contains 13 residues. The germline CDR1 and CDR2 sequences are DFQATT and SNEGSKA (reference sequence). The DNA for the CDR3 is TGCAGTGCTAGAGATTTCCCCTACACTGAAGCTTTCTTT. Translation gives CSARDFPYTEAFF.

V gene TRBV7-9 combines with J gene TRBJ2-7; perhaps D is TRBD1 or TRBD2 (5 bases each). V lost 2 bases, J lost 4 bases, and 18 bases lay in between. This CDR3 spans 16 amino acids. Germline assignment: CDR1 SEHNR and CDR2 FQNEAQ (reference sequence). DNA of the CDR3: TGTGCCAGCAGCTTACGGGGACCAGCAACGGGGTACGAGCAGTACTTC. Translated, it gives CASSLRGPATGYEQYF.

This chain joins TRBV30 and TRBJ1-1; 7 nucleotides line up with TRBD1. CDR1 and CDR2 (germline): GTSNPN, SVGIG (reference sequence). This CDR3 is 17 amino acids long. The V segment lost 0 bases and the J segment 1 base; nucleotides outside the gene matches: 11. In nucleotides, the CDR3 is TGTGCCTGGAGTGTAGGGGTAGGGGGCCTCTGGAACACTGAAGCTTTCTTT. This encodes CAWSVGVGGLWNTEAFF.

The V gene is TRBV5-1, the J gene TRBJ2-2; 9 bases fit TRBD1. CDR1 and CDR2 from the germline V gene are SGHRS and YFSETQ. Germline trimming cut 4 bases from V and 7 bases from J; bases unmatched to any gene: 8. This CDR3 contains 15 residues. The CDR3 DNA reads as TGCGCCAGCAGCCGCGGACAGGGGCCGCTCGGGGAGCTGTTTTTT. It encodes CASSRGQGPLGELFF.

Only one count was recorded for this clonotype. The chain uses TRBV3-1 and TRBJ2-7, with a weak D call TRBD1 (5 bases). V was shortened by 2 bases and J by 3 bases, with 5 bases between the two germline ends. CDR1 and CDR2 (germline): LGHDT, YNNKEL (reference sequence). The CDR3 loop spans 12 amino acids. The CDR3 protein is CASSQQGYEQYF. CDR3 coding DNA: TGTGCCAGCAGCCAACAGGGCTACGAGCAGTACTTC.

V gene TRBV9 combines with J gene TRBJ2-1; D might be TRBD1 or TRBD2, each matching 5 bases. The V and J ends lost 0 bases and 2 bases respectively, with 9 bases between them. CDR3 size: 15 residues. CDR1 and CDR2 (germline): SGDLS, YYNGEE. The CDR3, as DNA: TGTGCCAGCAGCGTAGGAGGGGACGCCTACAATGAGCAGTTCTTC. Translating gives CASSVGGDAYNEQFF.

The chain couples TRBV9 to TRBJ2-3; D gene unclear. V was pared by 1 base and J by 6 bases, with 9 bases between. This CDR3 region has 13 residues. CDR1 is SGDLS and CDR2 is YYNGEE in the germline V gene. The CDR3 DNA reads TGTGCCAGCAGCGTACGGTTTGCTGATACGCAGTATTTT. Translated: CASSVRFADTQYF.

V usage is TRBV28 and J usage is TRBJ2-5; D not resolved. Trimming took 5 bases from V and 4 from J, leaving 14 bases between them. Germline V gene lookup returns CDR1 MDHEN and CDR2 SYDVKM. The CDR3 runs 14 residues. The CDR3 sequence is CASSITGPLETQYF. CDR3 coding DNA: TGTGCCAGCAGTATTACCGGTCCCCTAGAGACCCAGTACTTC.

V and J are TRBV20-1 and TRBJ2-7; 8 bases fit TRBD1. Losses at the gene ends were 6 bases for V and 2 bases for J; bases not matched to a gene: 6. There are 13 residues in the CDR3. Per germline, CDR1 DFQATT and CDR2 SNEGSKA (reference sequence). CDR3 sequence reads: CSASRGQPYEQYF. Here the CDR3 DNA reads TGCAGTGCAAGCAGGGGGCAGCCCTACGAGCAGTACTTC.

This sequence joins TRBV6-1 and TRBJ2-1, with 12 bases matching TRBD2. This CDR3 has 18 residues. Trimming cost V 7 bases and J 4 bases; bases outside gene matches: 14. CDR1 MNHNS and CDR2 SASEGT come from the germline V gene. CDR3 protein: CASTDGASGGARYNEQFF. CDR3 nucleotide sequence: TGTGCCAGCACCGACGGGGCTAGCGGGGGGGCCAGGTACAATGAGCAGTTCTTC.

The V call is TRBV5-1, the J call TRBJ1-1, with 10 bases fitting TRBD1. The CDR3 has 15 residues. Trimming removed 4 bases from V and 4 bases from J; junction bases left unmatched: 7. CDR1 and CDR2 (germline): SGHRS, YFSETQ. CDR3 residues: CASSPRQGAGTEAFF. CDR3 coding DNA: TGCGCCAGCAGCCCCAGACAGGGGGCTGGCACTGAAGCTTTCTTT.

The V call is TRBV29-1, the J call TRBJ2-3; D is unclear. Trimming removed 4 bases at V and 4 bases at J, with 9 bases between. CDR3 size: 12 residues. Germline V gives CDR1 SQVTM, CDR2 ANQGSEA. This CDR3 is CSVARAADTQYF. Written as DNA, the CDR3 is TGCAGCGTTGCTAGGGCGGCAGATACGCAGTATTTT.

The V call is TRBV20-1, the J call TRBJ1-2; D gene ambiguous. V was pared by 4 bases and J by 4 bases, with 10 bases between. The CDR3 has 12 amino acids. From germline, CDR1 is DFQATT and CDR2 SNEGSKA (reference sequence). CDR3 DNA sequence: TGCAGTGCTACCCCTTCCTCCTATGGCTACACCTTC. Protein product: CSATPSSYGYTF.

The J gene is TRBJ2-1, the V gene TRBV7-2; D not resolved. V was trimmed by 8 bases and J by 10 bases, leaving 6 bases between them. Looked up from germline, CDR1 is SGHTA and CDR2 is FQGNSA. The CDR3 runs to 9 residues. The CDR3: CASSREQFF. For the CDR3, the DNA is TGTGCCAGCTCTAGAGAGCAGTTCTTC.

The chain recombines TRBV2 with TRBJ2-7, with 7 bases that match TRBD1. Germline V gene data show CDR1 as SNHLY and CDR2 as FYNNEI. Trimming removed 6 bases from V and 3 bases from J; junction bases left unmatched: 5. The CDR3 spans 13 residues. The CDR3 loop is CASSPQGIYEQYF. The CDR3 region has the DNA TGTGCCAGCAGCCCACAGGGGATCTACGAGCAGTACTTC.

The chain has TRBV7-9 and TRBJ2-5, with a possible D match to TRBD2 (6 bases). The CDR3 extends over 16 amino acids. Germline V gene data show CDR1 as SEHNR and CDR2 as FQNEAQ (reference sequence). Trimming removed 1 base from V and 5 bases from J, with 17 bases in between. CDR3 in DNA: TGTGCCAGCAGCTTAGGAGTCAACACTGGGGGGGAGACCCAGTACTTC. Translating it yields CASSLGVNTGGETQYF.

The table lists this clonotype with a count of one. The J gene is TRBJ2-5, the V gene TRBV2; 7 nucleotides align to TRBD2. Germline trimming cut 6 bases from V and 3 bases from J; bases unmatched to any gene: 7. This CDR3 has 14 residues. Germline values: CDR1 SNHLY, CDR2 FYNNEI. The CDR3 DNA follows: TGTGCCAGCAGCGGCGGGGGAGGTGAAGAGACCCAGTACTTC. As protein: CASSGGGGEETQYF.

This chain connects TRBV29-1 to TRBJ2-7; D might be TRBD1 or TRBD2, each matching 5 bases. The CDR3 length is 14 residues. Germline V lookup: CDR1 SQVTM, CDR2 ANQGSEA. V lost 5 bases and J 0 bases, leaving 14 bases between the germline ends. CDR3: CSVSGTSSSYEQYF. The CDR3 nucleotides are TGCAGCGTTTCCGGGACGTCTAGCTCCTACGAGCAGTACTTC.

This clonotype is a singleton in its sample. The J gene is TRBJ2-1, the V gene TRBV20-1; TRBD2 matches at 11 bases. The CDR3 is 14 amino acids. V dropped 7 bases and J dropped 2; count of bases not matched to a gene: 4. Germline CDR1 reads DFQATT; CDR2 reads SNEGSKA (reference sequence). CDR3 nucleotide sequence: TGCAGTGTACCGGGACTAGCGGCCTACAATGAGCAGTTCTTC. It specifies CSVPGLAAYNEQFF.

CDR3 loop: CASSVPNQPQHF. CDR3 sequence (DNA): TGTGCCAGCAGCGTCCCCAATCAGCCCCAGCATTTT. The chain recombines TRBV7-9 with TRBJ1-5; D remains ambiguous. CDR1 SEHNR and CDR2 FQNEAQ come from the germline V gene (reference sequence). Trimming shortened V by 5 bases and J by 3 bases, and 5 bases separated the two germline ends. The CDR3 loop spans 12 amino acids.

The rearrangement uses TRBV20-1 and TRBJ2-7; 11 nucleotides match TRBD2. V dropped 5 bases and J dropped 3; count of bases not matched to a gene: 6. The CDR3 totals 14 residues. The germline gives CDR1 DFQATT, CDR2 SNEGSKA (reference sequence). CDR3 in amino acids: CSAPPSGGIYEQYF. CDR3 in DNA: TGCAGTGCTCCGCCTAGCGGGGGGATCTACGAGCAGTACTTC.

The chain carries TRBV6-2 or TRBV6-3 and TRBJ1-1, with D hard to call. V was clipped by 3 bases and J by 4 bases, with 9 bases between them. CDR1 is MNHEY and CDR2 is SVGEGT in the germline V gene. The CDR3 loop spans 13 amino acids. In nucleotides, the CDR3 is TGTGCCAGCAGTTATGACCGTTTCACTGAAGCTTTCTTT. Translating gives CASSYDRFTEAFF.

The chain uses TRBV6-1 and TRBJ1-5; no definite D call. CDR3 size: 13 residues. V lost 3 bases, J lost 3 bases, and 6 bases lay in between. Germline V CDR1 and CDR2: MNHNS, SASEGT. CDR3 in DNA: TGTGCCAGCAGTGAGCTTCTCAATCAGCCCCAGCATTTT. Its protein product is CASSELLNQPQHF.

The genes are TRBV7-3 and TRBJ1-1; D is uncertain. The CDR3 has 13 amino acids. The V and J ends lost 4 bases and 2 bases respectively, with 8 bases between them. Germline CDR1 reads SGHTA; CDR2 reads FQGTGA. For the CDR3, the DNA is TGTGCCAGCAGCTCGAGCCCTAACACTGAAGCTTTCTTT. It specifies CASSSSPNTEAFF. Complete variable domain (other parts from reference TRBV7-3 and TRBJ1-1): GAGVSQTPSNKVTEKGKYVELRCDPISGHTALYWYRQSLGQGPEFLIYFQGTGAADDSGLPNDRFFAVRPEGSVSTLKIQRTERGDSAVYLCASSSSPNTEAFFGQGTRLTVV.

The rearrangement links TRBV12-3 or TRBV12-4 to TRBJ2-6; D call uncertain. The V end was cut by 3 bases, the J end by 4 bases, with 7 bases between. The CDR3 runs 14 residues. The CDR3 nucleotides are TGTGCCAGCAGTTTGAGTGGGGGGGCCAACGTCCTGACTTTC. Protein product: CASSLSGGANVLTF.

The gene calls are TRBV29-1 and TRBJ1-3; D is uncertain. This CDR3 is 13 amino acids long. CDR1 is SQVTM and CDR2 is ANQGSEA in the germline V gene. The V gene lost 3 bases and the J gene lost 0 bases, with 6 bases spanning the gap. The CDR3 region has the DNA TGCAGCGTTGAGGCCTTCTCTGGAAACACCATATATTTT. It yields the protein CSVEAFSGNTIYF. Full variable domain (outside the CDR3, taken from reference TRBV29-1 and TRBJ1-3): SAVISQKPSRDICQRGTSLTIQCQVDSQVTMMFWYRQQPGQSLTLIATANQGSEATYESGFVIDKFPISRPNLTFSTLTVSNMSPEDSSIYLCSVEAFSGNTIYFGEGSWLTVV.